This passage covers 17 T cell receptor beta chains from one sample sequenced in a study of blood T cell repertoires in COVID-19. Using immunoSEQ multiplex PCR, the repertoire was profiled, and TCRdb retains in-frame clones only, with some absent. The profile covers approximately 250,000 clones, with approximately 84% appearing a single time and over 0.95% taken by the ten largest. The sample comprised peripheral blood. Receptor source: a man between 40 and 49 years old with acute or convalescent COVID-19.

The genes are TRBV3-1 (or the pseudogene TRBV3-2) and TRBJ2-1; D may be TRBD2 (5 bases). Trimming removed 0 bases at V and 7 bases at J, with 13 bases between. Germline V gives CDR1 LGHDT, CDR2 YNNKEL (reference sequence). The CDR3 consists of 15 residues. CDR3 in DNA: TGTGCCAGCAGCCAAGATCGAGGGTTTTGGAATGAGCAGTTCTTC. Its protein is CASSQDRGFWNEQFF.

This clone has just a few counts. This chain links TRBV19 with TRBJ2-1, with 14 bases matching TRBD2. With 3 bases clipped from V and 7 bases from J, the junction kept 20 bases outside the gene matches. CDR3 length: 21 residues. CDR1 is LNHDA and CDR2 is SQIVND in the germline V gene (reference sequence). DNA of the CDR3: TGTGCCAGTAGTATCCATAGACTGGGACTAGCGGGGGACGGGTCCAGAAATGAGCAGTTCTTC. Amino acid sequence: CASSIHRLGLAGDGSRNEQFF.

The V gene is TRBV28, the J gene TRBJ1-1; 9 nucleotides match TRBD1. This CDR3 is built from 15 residues. J lost 3 bases, V lost 6 bases, and 8 bases had no gene match. In germline, CDR1 is MDHEN, CDR2 SYDVKM. CDR3 in DNA: TGTGCCAGCAGGACCGACAGGGGGGGATACACTGAAGCTTTCTTT. Translation gives CASRTDRGGYTEAFF.

This chain connects TRBV7-9 to TRBJ2-7; TRBD1 aligns across 9 bases. CDR1 is SEHNR and CDR2 is FQNEAQ in the germline V gene (reference sequence). The V segment lost 5 bases and the J segment 6 bases; nucleotides outside the gene matches: 5. The CDR3 has 13 residues. Here the CDR3 reads CASSHNRGREQYF. Here the CDR3 DNA reads TGTGCCAGCAGCCATAACAGGGGGCGCGAGCAGTACTTC.

Worth noting for this clone: Other DNA sequences in the sample encode the same CDR3. The rearrangement uses TRBV5-1 and TRBJ2-3; D is ambiguous. CDR1 and CDR2 (germline): SGHRS, YFSETQ. V was trimmed by 0 bases and J by 1 base, leaving 3 bases between them. CDR3 length equals 13 residues. The CDR3 loop reads CASSLGGTDTQYF. In nucleotides, the CDR3 is TGCGCCAGCAGCTTGGGCGGCACAGATACGCAGTATTTT.

This clone came up once. The chain is built from TRBV5-1 and TRBJ1-1; 7 nucleotides line up with TRBD1. J gave up 5 bases and V 4 bases, and 5 bases lay outside the gene matches. This CDR3 has 13 amino acids. Germline lookup yields CDR1 SGHRS and CDR2 YFSETQ. The DNA for the CDR3 is TGCGCCAGCAGCGGGACAGTGGCGACTGAAGCTTTCTTT. It translates to CASSGTVATEAFF. The variable domain in full, with the rest retrieved from reference TRBV5-1 and TRBJ1-1, is KAGVTQTPRYLIKTRGQQVTLSCSPISGHRSVSWYQQTPGQGLQFLFEYFSETQRNKGNFPGRFSGRQFSNSRSEMNVSTLELGDSALYLCASSGTVATEAFFGQGTRLTVV.

This chain links TRBV10-3 with TRBJ1-2; TRBD1 agrees at 9 bases. V gave up 6 bases and J gave up 0 bases; unmatched junction bases: 5. Germline V gene lookup returns CDR1 ENHRY and CDR2 SYGVKD. The CDR3 covers 15 residues. DNA of the CDR3: TGTGCCATCAGCCCGGACAGGGGAGCTAACTATGGCTACACCTTC. Its translation: CAISPDRGANYGYTF.

J is TRBJ1-4 and V is TRBV15; 9 bases agree with TRBD1. Trimming took 1 base from V and 4 from J; bases not matched to a gene: 19. The CDR3 is made up of 21 amino acids. Germline CDR1 reads LNHNV; CDR2 reads YYDKDF (reference sequence). CDR3: CATSRGGGTGISGFRNEKLFF. CDR3 DNA sequence: TGTGCCACCAGCAGAGGCGGCGGGACAGGGATTTCTGGGTTTCGTAATGAAAAACTGTTTTTT.

This chain connects TRBV7-8 to TRBJ1-1, with 8 bases that match TRBD1. Germline loops: CDR1 SGHVS, CDR2 FQNEAQ. V lost 6 bases, J lost 7 bases, and 10 bases stayed unmatched. The CDR3 consists of 14 residues. In nucleotides, the CDR3 is TGTGCCAGCAGGGATCGACAGGGGAATAATGAAGCTTTCTTT. This encodes CASRDRQGNNEAFF.

The chain joins TRBV7-8 to TRBJ2-5; TRBD1 might be the D (6 bases). Trimming left V 6 bases short and J 1 base short, with 12 bases between. The CDR3 spans 14 residues. The germline gives CDR1 SGHVS, CDR2 FQNEAQ. CDR3 nucleotides: TGTGCCAGCAGGCCCCGGGACACCCAAGAGACCCAGTACTTC. Residues: CASRPRDTQETQYF.

This clone was seen a handful of times. The CDR3 DNA is TGTGCCAGCAGCCAAGGGCCCCCTAGCGGCCGTAGCACAGATACGCAGTATTTT. This translates into CASSQGPPSGRSTDTQYF. The V gene is TRBV3-1 (or the pseudogene TRBV3-2), the J gene TRBJ2-3; 7 bases are shared with TRBD2. CDR3 length: 18 amino acids. Germline lookup yields CDR1 LGHDT and CDR2 YNNKEL (reference sequence). Unmatched junction bases numbered 10, after V lost 1 base and J lost 0 bases.

This rearrangement joins TRBV28 to TRBJ1-4, with 7 bases matching TRBD1. CDR1 is MDHEN and CDR2 is SYDVKM in the germline V gene. This CDR3 has 14 residues. The V gene end was trimmed by 8 bases and the J gene end by 7 bases; junction bases not matched to a gene: 10. CDR3 in DNA: TGTGCCAGCTGGTCCGAGGGGGCGGGTGAAAAACTGTTTTTT. Its protein is CASWSEGAGEKLFF.

The chain joins TRBV19 to TRBJ2-3; possibly TRBD1 for D (6 bases). The CDR3 loop spans 16 amino acids. The ends were cut back, 2 bases at V and 6 bases at J, with 18 bases in the middle. CDR1 is LNHDA and CDR2 is SQIVND in the germline V gene (reference sequence). CDR3 sequence: CASSIRGHDLLDTQYF. DNA for the CDR3: TGTGCCAGTAGTATACGGGGACACGACCTTTTGGATACGCAGTATTTT.

This chain joins TRBV7-8 and TRBJ1-2, with no clear D. The CDR3 has 13 amino acids. V lost 5 bases, J lost 5 bases, and 12 bases lay in between. Germline-derived CDR1 and CDR2 are SGHVS and FQNEAQ. The CDR3: CASSPVGVYGYTF. For the CDR3, the DNA is TGTGCCAGCAGCCCTGTCGGTGTGTATGGCTACACCTTC. Supplemented by reference TRBV7-8 and TRBJ1-2, the full variable domain reads GAGVSQSPRYKVAKRGQDVALRCDPISGHVSLFWYQQALGQGPEFLTYFQNEAQLDKSGLPSDRFFAERPEGSVSTLKIQRTQQEDSAVYLCASSPVGVYGYTFGSGTRLTVV.

This chain uses TRBV7-2 with TRBJ1-6, with a possible D match to TRBD1 (6 bases). Trimming pared 4 bases from V and 18 bases from J, leaving 13 bases between. The length of the CDR3 is 11 residues. CDR1 SGHTA and CDR2 FQGNSA come from the germline V gene. CDR3 region: CASSSGTISHF. The CDR3 DNA is TGTGCCAGCAGCTCCGGGACAATCTCCCACTTT.

This rearrangement joins TRBV24-1 to TRBJ2-1; 9 bases match TRBD1. CDR1 and CDR2 from the germline V gene are KGHDR and SFDVKD. The CDR3 is 13 amino acids. V shed 6 bases, J shed 8 bases, and the junction held 4 bases outside the gene matches. The CDR3 sequence: CATSPGQGDEQFF. CDR3 coding DNA: TGTGCCACCAGTCCGGGACAGGGCGATGAGCAGTTCTTC.

CDR3: CASSATGGGETQYF. CDR3 nucleotides: TGTGCCAGCAGCGCCACAGGGGGCGGGGAGACCCAGTACTTC. The rearrangement links TRBV9 to TRBJ2-5; TRBD1 aligns across 9 bases. The CDR3 extends over 14 amino acids. The V and J ends lost 3 bases and 5 bases, in that order; junction bases with no gene match: 5. CDR1 is SGDLS, CDR2 YYNGEE, per germline. The whole variable domain, remainder taken from reference TRBV9 and TRBJ2-5, is DSGVTQTPKHLITATGQRVTLRCSPRSGDLSVYWYQQSLDQGLQFLIQYYNGEERAKGNILERFSAQQFPDLHSELNLSSLELGDSALYFCASSATGGGETQYFGPGTRLLVL.